This section outlines one TCR beta chain sequence together with its context. Its target is not known. The method was immunoSEQ multiplex PCR; TCRdb's version includes in-frame clones alone and lacks a portion of them. The repertoire holds hundreds of thousands of clones, 85% to 95% seen once, with approximately 1% in the top ten. These data come from a study of T cell responses to AZD1222 COVID-19 vaccine. Regarding the study as a whole: There were mostly white British donors and more females than males, and clonal diversity was possibly underestimated. Repertoire sampling was restricted to post-peak T cell response timepoints. Distributed over spike, vaccine-associated CD4 TCRs predominated at 160-218 and 743-854. Recipients of AZD1222 seropositive at baseline numbered only 5 to 7.

V lost 6 bases, J lost 4 bases, and 9 bases stayed unmatched. Germline CDR1 is MNHEY and CDR2 is SMNVEV (reference sequence). CDR3 length equals 15 residues. The sample was peripheral blood, taken on day 0 of MenACWY control vaccination. V and J are TRBV27 and TRBJ2-4; 7 nucleotides agree with TRBD1. The clonotype comes from an adult in good health. CDR3 nucleotides: TGTGCCAGCAGCACTCGCAGGGGGAGTAAAAACATTCAGTACTTC. Its protein is CASSTRRGSKNIQYF.